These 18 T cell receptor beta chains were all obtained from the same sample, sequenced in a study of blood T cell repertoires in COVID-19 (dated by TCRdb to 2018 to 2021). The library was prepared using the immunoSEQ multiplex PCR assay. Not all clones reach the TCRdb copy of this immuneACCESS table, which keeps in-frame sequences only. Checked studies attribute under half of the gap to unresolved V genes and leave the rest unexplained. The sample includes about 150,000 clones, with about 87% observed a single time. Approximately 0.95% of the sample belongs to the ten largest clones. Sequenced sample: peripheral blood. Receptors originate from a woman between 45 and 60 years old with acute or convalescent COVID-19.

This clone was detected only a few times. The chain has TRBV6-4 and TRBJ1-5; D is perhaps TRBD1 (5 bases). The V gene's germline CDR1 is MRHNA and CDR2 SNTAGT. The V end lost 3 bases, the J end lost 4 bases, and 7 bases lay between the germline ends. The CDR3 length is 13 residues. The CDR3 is CASSEQVNQPQHF. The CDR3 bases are TGTGCCAGCAGTGAACAGGTGAATCAGCCCCAGCATTTT.

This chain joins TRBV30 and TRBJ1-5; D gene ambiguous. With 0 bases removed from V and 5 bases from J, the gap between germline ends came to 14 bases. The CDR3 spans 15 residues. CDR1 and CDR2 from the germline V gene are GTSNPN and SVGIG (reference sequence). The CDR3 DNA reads TGTGCCTGGAGTGTGCCCAGACACCGAGATCAGCCCCAGCATTTT. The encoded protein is CAWSVPRHRDQPQHF.

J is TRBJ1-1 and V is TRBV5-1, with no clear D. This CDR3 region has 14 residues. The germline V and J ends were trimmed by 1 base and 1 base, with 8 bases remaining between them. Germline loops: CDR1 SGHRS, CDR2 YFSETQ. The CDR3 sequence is CASSLPQENTEAFF. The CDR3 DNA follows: TGCGCCAGCAGCTTGCCCCAGGAGAACACTGAAGCTTTCTTT.

The CDR3 region is CASSVGYRGLPGEQYF. CDR3 DNA sequence: TGTGCCAGCAGCGTAGGGTACAGGGGTCTCCCTGGCGAGCAGTACTTC. The chain employs TRBV9 and TRBJ2-7; 7 bases agree with TRBD1. The CDR3 is 16 amino acids. V lost 0 bases to trimming and J lost 6 bases; unmatched junction nucleotides: 12. Per the germline V gene, CDR1 is SGDLS and CDR2 is YYNGEE.

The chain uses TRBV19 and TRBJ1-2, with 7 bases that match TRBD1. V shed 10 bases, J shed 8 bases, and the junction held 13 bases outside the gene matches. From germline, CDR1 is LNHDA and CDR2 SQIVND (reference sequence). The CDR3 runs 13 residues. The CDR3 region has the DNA TGTGCCACCCAACCCGGGCCAGGGGGAGGCTACACCTTC. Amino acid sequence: CATQPGPGGGYTF.

CDR3 sequence reads: CASRPTDNSYGYTF. CDR3 sequence (DNA): TGTGCCAGCAGACCGACCGACAATTCCTATGGCTACACCTTC. This chain connects TRBV6-5 to TRBJ1-2; no reliable D call. Germline CDR1 reads MNHEY; CDR2 reads SVGAGI. Trimming cost V 6 bases and J 4 bases, with 15 bases left between them. The CDR3 sequence is 14 residues long.

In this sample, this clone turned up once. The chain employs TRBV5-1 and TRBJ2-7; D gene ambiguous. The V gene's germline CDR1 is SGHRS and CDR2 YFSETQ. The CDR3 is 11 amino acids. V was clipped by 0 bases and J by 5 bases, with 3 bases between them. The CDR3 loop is CASSLADEQYF. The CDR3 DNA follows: TGCGCCAGCAGCTTGGCCGACGAGCAGTACTTC.

The CDR3: CASRLLAEWTGKKYNEQFF. CDR3 nucleotide sequence: TGTGCAAGTCGCTTATTAGCTGAATGGACAGGGAAGAAATACAATGAGCAGTTCTTC. The rearrangement uses TRBV12-2 and TRBJ2-1; the table calls TRBD1, which could not be checked here. TRBV12-2 is a listed pseudogene. The CDR3 is 19 residues long.

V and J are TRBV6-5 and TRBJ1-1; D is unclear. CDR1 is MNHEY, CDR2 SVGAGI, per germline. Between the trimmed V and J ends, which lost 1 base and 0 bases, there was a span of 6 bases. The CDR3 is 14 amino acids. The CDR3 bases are TGTGCCAGCAGTTACTACTCCGTGAACACTGAAGCTTTCTTT. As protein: CASSYYSVNTEAFF.

The CDR3 region has the DNA TGTGCCAGCAGCCCGTCCTTAGGCACAGATACGCAGTATTTT. Translation: CASSPSLGTDTQYF. The rearrangement joins TRBV7-3 to TRBJ2-3; D uncertain. This CDR3 region has 14 residues. V was clipped by 5 bases and J by 1 base, with 10 bases between them. CDR1 SGHTA and CDR2 FQGTGA come from the germline V gene.

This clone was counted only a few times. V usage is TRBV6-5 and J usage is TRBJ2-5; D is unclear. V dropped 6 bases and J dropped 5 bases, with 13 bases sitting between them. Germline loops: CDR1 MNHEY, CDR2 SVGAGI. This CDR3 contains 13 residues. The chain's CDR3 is CASSIRGLETQYF. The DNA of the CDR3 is TGTGCCAGCAGCATCCGAGGATTGGAGACCCAGTACTTC.

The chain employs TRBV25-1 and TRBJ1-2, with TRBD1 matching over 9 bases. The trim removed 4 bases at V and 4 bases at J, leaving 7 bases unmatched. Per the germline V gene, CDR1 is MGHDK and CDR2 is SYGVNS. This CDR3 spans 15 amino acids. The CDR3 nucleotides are TGTGCCAGCAGTGGAACAGGGGGCTCCTTCTATGGCTACACCTTC. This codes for CASSGTGGSFYGYTF.

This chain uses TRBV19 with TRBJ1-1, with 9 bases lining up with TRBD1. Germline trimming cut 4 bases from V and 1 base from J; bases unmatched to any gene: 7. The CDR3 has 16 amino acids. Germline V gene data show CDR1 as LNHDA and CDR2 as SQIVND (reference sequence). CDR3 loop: CASSTYRGRGNTEAFF. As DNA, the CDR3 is TGTGCCAGTAGTACGTACAGGGGGCGGGGGAACACTGAAGCTTTCTTT.

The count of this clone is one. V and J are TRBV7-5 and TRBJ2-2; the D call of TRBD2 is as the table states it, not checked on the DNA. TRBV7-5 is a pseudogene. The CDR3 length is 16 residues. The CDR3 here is CARSRPEGENTGELFF. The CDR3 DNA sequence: TGTGCCAGAAGCCGACCCGAGGGAGAGAACACCGGGGAGCTGTTTTTT.

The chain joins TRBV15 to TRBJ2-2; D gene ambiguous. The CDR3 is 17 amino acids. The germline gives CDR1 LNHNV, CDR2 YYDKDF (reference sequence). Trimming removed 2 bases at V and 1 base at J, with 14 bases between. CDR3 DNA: TGTGCCACCAGCAGAACGTATCCAGCGATGAACACCGGGGAGCTGTTTTTT. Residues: CATSRTYPAMNTGELFF.

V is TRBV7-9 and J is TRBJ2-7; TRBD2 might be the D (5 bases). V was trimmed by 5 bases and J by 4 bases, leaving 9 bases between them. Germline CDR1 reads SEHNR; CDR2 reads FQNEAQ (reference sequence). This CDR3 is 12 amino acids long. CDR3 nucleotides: TGTGCCAGCAGCGGAGGTGAATACGAGCAGTACTTC. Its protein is CASSGGEYEQYF.

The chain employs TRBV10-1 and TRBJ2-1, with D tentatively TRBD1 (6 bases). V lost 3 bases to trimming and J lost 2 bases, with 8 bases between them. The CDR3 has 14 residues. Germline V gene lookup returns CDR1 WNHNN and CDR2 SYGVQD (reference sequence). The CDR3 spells CASSDGGAYNEQFF. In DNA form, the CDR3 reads TGCGCCAGCAGTGATGGGGGCGCCTACAATGAGCAGTTCTTC.

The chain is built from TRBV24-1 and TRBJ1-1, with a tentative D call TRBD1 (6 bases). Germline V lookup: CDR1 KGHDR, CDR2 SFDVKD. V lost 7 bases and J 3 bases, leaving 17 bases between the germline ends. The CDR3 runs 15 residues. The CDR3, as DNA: TGTGCCACCAGAGGGCCACAGGGTTACGACACTGAAGCTTTCTTT. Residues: CATRGPQGYDTEAFF.